The 17 T cell receptor beta chains below were found in one sample sequenced in a study of regulatory T cells in long-lasting Graves disease. Time point: newly diagnosed GD, antithyroid drugs for less than 3 months. With RNA extracted from PBMCs as input, the TCR library was made. In building TCR beta libraries, iRepertoire HTBI primers were used together with Arm-PCR of CDR3 regions. TCRdb independently ran MiXCR on the multiplex PCR reads; one entry per CDR3 protein. The sample has 350,000 to 500,000 distinct CDR3 sequences, around 13% seen once. These data were likewise used in another study, on T cells in Graves' hyperthyroidism and ophthalmopathy.

The sample consisted of peripheral blood mononuclear cells (PBMCs), taken at new diagnosis, from a patient treated with antithyroid drugs. All receptors derive from a woman between 45 and 65 years old with Graves disease.

This clonotype was counted ten times or more. The CDR3, as DNA: TGTGCCAGTAGTATAGATCGAGCTCCGGGGGGAGATACGCAGTATTTT. Residues: CASSIDRAPGGDTQYF. The chain joins TRBV19 to TRBJ2-3, with 7 nucleotides matching TRBD2. The length of the CDR3 is 16 residues. The germline gives CDR1 LNHDA, CDR2 SQIVND (reference sequence). The trim removed 0 bases at V and 5 bases at J, leaving 8 bases unmatched.

The rearrangement uses TRBV4-1 and TRBJ1-1; D not resolved. The CDR3 loop spans 14 amino acids. CDR1 and CDR2 (germline): MGHRA, YSYEKL. V was pared by 1 base and J by 4 bases, with 10 bases between. The chain's CDR3 is CASSQVLSPTEAFF. The CDR3 DNA is TGCGCCAGCAGCCAAGTATTATCTCCCACTGAAGCTTTCTTT.

This clonotype came up many times. The chain has TRBV28 and TRBJ2-3; 8 positions match TRBD2. Germline CDR1 MDHEN, CDR2 SYDVKM. The CDR3 contains 15 residues. Losses at the gene ends were 2 bases for V and 4 bases for J; bases not matched to a gene: 5. The CDR3 nucleotides read TGTGCCAGCAGTTTAAGCGGGAGCGCTGCAGATACGCAGTATTTT. This encodes CASSLSGSAADTQYF.

This chain uses TRBV4-1 with TRBJ2-7, with 9 bases identical to TRBD1. The J segment lost 5 bases and the V segment lost 4 bases, leaving 6 bases of the junction unmatched. The CDR3 runs to 14 residues. Germline V gene sequence: CDR1 MGHRA, CDR2 YSYEKL. CDR3 coding DNA: TGCGCCAGCAGCCTCGGGACAGGGTACCACGAGCAGTACTTC. This encodes CASSLGTGYHEQYF.

This clonotype was detected ten times or more. The rearrangement links TRBV28 to TRBJ2-3; D is uncertain. The germline V gene encodes CDR1 MDHEN and CDR2 SYDVKM. This CDR3 has 13 residues. The V end was cut by 4 bases, the J end by 9 bases, with 14 bases between. This CDR3 is CASSSQWAGTQYF. The CDR3 nucleotides are TGTGCCAGCAGTTCCCAGTGGGCCGGGACGCAGTATTTT.

As for this clonotype: Given a much more abundant clone one base away, this may be a read error. The V gene is TRBV28, the J gene TRBJ2-7; 8 bases are shared with TRBD2. The germline V gene has CDR1 MDHEN and CDR2 SYDVKM. The CDR3 spans 17 residues. V was clipped by 7 bases and J by 4 bases; unmatched bases: 18. The CDR3 region has the DNA TGTGCCAGCAATTTTCTCGCGGGGGGACCCTCTTCTTACGAGCAGTACTTC. Translation: CASNFLAGGPSSYEQYF.

This clonotype was seen ten or more times. This sequence joins TRBV3-1 and TRBJ1-5; D gene uncertain. Between the trimmed V and J ends, which lost 3 bases and 6 bases, there was a span of 9 bases. CDR1 and CDR2 from the germline V gene are LGHDT and YNNKEL (reference sequence). This CDR3 has 13 amino acids. The CDR3 is CASSQGRGQPQHF. DNA of the CDR3: TGTGCCAGCAGCCAGGGAAGAGGTCAGCCCCAGCATTTT.

This clonotype was counted ten times or more. The genes are TRBV29-1 and TRBJ2-1; 7 positions match TRBD1. CDR3 length equals 15 residues. Germline CDR1 is SQVTM and CDR2 is ANQGSEA. V lost 6 bases, J lost 6 bases, and 14 bases stayed unmatched. Here the CDR3 reads CSVERRGGLGNEQFF. Written as DNA, the CDR3 is TGCAGCGTCGAAAGACGAGGGGGCTTGGGCAATGAGCAGTTCTTC.

This clonotype was counted ten times or more. The rearrangement links TRBV11-2 to TRBJ2-1; tentative D call: TRBD2 (6 bases). This CDR3 contains 15 residues. V was shortened by 3 bases and J by 3 bases, with 12 bases between the two germline ends. Per germline, CDR1 SGHAT and CDR2 FQNNGV. CDR3 loop: CASSFRLESYNEQFF. CDR3 coding DNA: TGTGCCAGCAGCTTCAGACTAGAAAGCTACAATGAGCAGTTCTTC.

This clonotype occurred a few times. The chain recombines TRBV5-1 with TRBJ2-3; 8 nucleotides align to TRBD1. CDR1 is SGHRS, CDR2 YFSETQ, per germline. With 4 bases clipped from V and 5 bases from J, the junction kept 9 bases outside the gene matches. The CDR3 spans 15 residues. The CDR3 sequence: CASSLGQGLGDTQYF. The CDR3 DNA sequence: TGCGCCAGCAGCCTCGGACAGGGTTTGGGAGATACGCAGTATTTT.

This clonotype was detected a few times. CDR3 nucleotides: TGCGCCAGCAGTGACGACAGGGATTCACCCCTCCACTTT. Residues: CASSDDRDSPLHF. The V and J genes are TRBV10-2 and TRBJ1-6; TRBD1 aligns across 7 bases. Germline V lookup: CDR1 WSHSY, CDR2 SAAADI. V lost 3 bases, J lost 8 bases, and 1 base stayed unmatched. The CDR3 extends over 13 amino acids.

This clonotype was recorded at least ten times. This chain uses TRBV19 with TRBJ1-1, with a possible D match to TRBD1 (5 bases). The germline V and J ends were trimmed by 3 bases and 6 bases, with 14 bases remaining between them. Germline values: CDR1 LNHDA, CDR2 SQIVND (reference sequence). This CDR3 spans 14 amino acids. DNA for the CDR3: TGTGCCAGTAGTATTGGTGGGGCTTCGGCTGAAGCTTTCTTT. Protein: CASSIGGASAEAFF.

This clonotype was counted only a few times. The genes are TRBV5-1 and TRBJ2-2, with TRBD2 matching over 9 bases. Trimming removed 2 bases from V and 4 bases from J; junction bases left unmatched: 6. The CDR3 has 16 residues. From germline, CDR1 is SGHRS and CDR2 YFSETQ. CDR3 region: CASSFSSLAGTGELFF. CDR3 DNA sequence: TGCGCCAGCAGCTTTTCGTCACTAGCGGGCACCGGGGAGCTGTTTTTT.

The CDR3 here is CASSSLWGEETQYF. The DNA for the CDR3 is TGTGCCAGCAGTTCCCTGTGGGGGGAAGAGACCCAGTACTTC. V usage is TRBV28 and J usage is TRBJ2-5; a weak D match, TRBD2 (6 bases). The CDR3 runs to 14 residues. CDR1 is MDHEN and CDR2 is SYDVKM in the germline V gene. V lost 4 bases to trimming and J lost 3 bases, with 12 bases between them.

Regarding this clonotype: Just one base apart from a much larger clone, this may be a read error. The chain joins TRBV5-4 to TRBJ1-1; TRBD1 matches at 9 bases. This CDR3 has 15 residues. Germline V gene lookup returns CDR1 SGHNT and CDR2 YYREEE (reference sequence). In nucleotides, the CDR3 is TGTGCCAGCAGCATACAGGGGGCGATGAACACTGAATCTTTCTTT. Translated: CASSIQGAMNTESFF.

About this clonotype: Compared with germline, one end of the junction differs, possibly owing to a read error. This rearrangement joins TRBV7-7 to TRBJ2-5; TRBD2 matches at 8 bases. Germline values: CDR1 SSHAT, CDR2 FNYEAQ (reference sequence). The CDR3 spans 14 residues. CDR3 sequence reads: CASSKGLGEETQYF. CDR3 bases: TGTGCTAGCAGCAAGGGACTAGGTGAAGAGACCCAGTACTTC.

This clonotype showed up many times. The chain links TRBV4-1 to TRBJ2-1, with D possibly TRBD2 on 6 matching bases. From germline, CDR1 is MGHRA and CDR2 YSYEKL. V lost 1 base, J lost 3 bases, and 10 bases lay in between. This CDR3 comprises 15 residues. The CDR3 DNA reads as TGCGCCAGCAGCCAAGGGACGACTAGCTACAATGAGCAGTTCTTC. It encodes CASSQGTTSYNEQFF.